A selection of T cell receptor beta chains follows, all from one sample in a study of blood T cell repertoires in COVID-19. TCRdb's table, derived via immunoSEQ multiplex PCR, lists solely in-frame clones and lacks some. The data show about 210,000 clones, with about four fifths seen just once and about 8.9% held by the top ten. The sample consisted of PBMCs or T cells enriched from blood (not recorded which). These receptors came from a woman between 50 and 59 years old with acute COVID-19. Each CDR3 is given with its conserved first and last residue. The D gene is left open where the match is weak. Clone size is given for some rows only: seen once, a few or many times, or a class if the clone is expanded.

j_call: TRBJ2-5; d_call: TRBD1; v_call: TRBV5-1; cdr3_length: 17; clone_size: .; cdr3_aa: CASSSGQGGLFWETQYF; cdr3_nt: TGCGCCAGCAGCTCAGGACAGGGAGGTTTATTTTGGGAGACCCAGTACTTC
j_call: TRBJ1-1; d_call: TRBD1; v_call: TRBV4-3; cdr3_length: 14; clone_size: .; cdr3_aa: CASSQEGQGAEAFF; cdr3_nt: TGCGCCAGCAGCCAAGAGGGACAGGGTGCTGAAGCTTTCTTT
j_call: TRBJ2-3; d_call: .; v_call: TRBV7-2; cdr3_length: 15; clone_size: .; cdr3_aa: CASSSRRERTDTQYF; cdr3_nt: TGTGCCAGCAGCTCCCGTCGGGAGCGAACAGATACGCAGTATTTT
j_call: TRBJ2-3; d_call: .; v_call: TRBV7-6; cdr3_length: 16; clone_size: .; cdr3_aa: CASSLGGGVSTDTQYF; cdr3_nt: TGTGCCAGCAGCTTAGGAGGCGGGGTGAGCACAGATACGCAGTATTTT
j_call: TRBJ2-2; d_call: .; v_call: TRBV5-1; cdr3_length: 14; clone_size: .; cdr3_aa: CASSLASNTGELFF; cdr3_nt: TGCGCCAGCAGCTTGGCGTCTAACACCGGGGAGCTGTTTTTT
j_call: TRBJ2-1; d_call: .; v_call: TRBV19; cdr3_length: 14; clone_size: few; cdr3_aa: CASSQKSNYNEQFF; cdr3_nt: TGTGCCAGTAGTCAGAAATCAAACTACAATGAGCAGTTCTTC
j_call: TRBJ2-2; d_call: .; v_call: TRBV10-2; cdr3_length: 16; clone_size: .; cdr3_aa: CASSESMGPNTGELFF; cdr3_nt: TGCGCCAGCAGTGAGTCGATGGGCCCTAACACCGGGGAGCTGTTTTTT
j_call: TRBJ2-7; d_call: TRBD1; v_call: TRBV5-1; cdr3_length: 16; clone_size: many; cdr3_aa: CASSLRIEQGAYEQYF; cdr3_nt: TGCGCCAGCAGCCTCAGGATTGAGCAGGGGGCCTACGAGCAGTACTTC
j_call: TRBJ2-2; d_call: .; v_call: TRBV28; cdr3_length: 15; clone_size: .; cdr3_aa: CASLLRQGNTGELFF; cdr3_nt: TGTGCCAGCCTTCTCCGGCAGGGGAACACCGGGGAGCTGTTTTTT
j_call: TRBJ2-5; d_call: TRBD2; v_call: TRBV19; cdr3_length: 15; clone_size: .; cdr3_aa: CASSKTSGPGETQYF; cdr3_nt: TGTGCCAGTAGTAAGACTAGCGGCCCGGGGGAGACCCAGTACTTC
j_call: TRBJ2-7; d_call: .; v_call: TRBV5-6; cdr3_length: 16; clone_size: .; cdr3_aa: CASTKKGTGHFYEQYF; cdr3_nt: TGTGCCAGCACAAAAAAGGGAACGGGACATTTCTACGAGCAGTACTTC
j_call: TRBJ1-2; d_call: .; v_call: TRBV10-3; cdr3_length: 13; clone_size: .; cdr3_aa: CAITLTQSYGYTF; cdr3_nt: TGTGCCATCACCCTCACACAAAGCTATGGCTACACCTTC
j_call: TRBJ1-5; d_call: TRBD1; v_call: TRBV7-8; cdr3_length: 14; clone_size: .; cdr3_aa: CASSHGRGNQPQHF; cdr3_nt: TGTGCCAGCAGCCATGGCAGGGGGAATCAGCCCCAGCATTTT
j_call: TRBJ2-1; d_call: .; v_call: TRBV6-4; cdr3_length: 16; clone_size: .; cdr3_aa: CASSPLPGTGYNEQFF; cdr3_nt: TGTGCCAGCAGTCCTCTACCCGGGACTGGATACAATGAGCAGTTCTTC
j_call: TRBJ2-2; d_call: TRBD1; v_call: TRBV5-1; cdr3_length: 15; clone_size: .; cdr3_aa: CASNRGQGTGGELFF; cdr3_nt: TGCGCCAGTAATAGGGGACAGGGTACCGGCGGGGAGCTGTTTTTT
j_call: TRBJ1-6; d_call: TRBD1; v_call: TRBV27; cdr3_length: 14; clone_size: .; cdr3_aa: CASRGQVRHSPLHF; cdr3_nt: TGTGCCAGCCGAGGACAGGTTAGACATTCACCCCTCCACTTT
j_call: TRBJ2-7; d_call: TRBD1; v_call: TRBV6-2/TRBV6-3; cdr3_length: 15; clone_size: .; cdr3_aa: CASSFWTGSSYEQYF; cdr3_nt: TGTGCCAGCAGTTTTTGGACAGGCAGCTCCTACGAGCAGTACTTC
j_call: TRBJ2-7; d_call: TRBD2; v_call: TRBV10-3; cdr3_length: 14; clone_size: .; cdr3_aa: CAISESRTSGAQYF; cdr3_nt: TGTGCCATCAGTGAGAGCCGGACTAGCGGGGCTCAGTACTTC
j_call: TRBJ1-6; d_call: .; v_call: TRBV6-5; cdr3_length: 14; clone_size: .; cdr3_aa: CASRNRDSNSPLHF; cdr3_nt: TGTGCCAGCAGGAACAGGGATAGTAATTCACCCCTCCACTTT
j_call: TRBJ1-4; d_call: .; v_call: TRBV7-9; cdr3_length: 11; clone_size: .; cdr3_aa: CASSRGEKLFF; cdr3_nt: TGTGCCAGCAGCCGGGGTGAAAAACTGTTTTTT
j_call: TRBJ1-4; d_call: .; v_call: TRBV7-2; cdr3_length: 14; clone_size: .; cdr3_aa: CASSLVGSNEKLFF; cdr3_nt: TGTGCCAGCAGCTTAGTAGGGAGCAATGAAAAACTGTTTTTT
j_call: TRBJ2-1; d_call: TRBD2; v_call: TRBV5-1; cdr3_length: 15; clone_size: .; cdr3_aa: CASSLVVAGYNEQFF; cdr3_nt: TGCGCCAGCAGCTTGGTCGTAGCGGGGTACAATGAGCAGTTCTTC
j_call: TRBJ2-1; d_call: .; v_call: TRBV24-1; cdr3_length: 16; clone_size: .; cdr3_aa: CATSDPGSKGYNEQFF; cdr3_nt: TGTGCCACCAGTGACCCCGGGAGTAAGGGCTACAATGAGCAGTTCTTC
j_call: TRBJ2-1; d_call: TRBD2; v_call: TRBV18; cdr3_length: 19; clone_size: few; cdr3_aa: CASSPSTGTSGTSYNEQFF; cdr3_nt: TGTGCCAGCTCACCATCGACCGGGACTAGCGGGACATCCTACAATGAGCAGTTCTTC
j_call: TRBJ2-7; d_call: .; v_call: TRBV27; cdr3_length: 14; clone_size: .; cdr3_aa: CASSPRRGGYEQYF; cdr3_nt: TGTGCCAGCAGTCCCCGGAGAGGGGGCTACGAGCAGTACTTC
j_call: TRBJ2-7; d_call: .; v_call: TRBV13; cdr3_length: 14; clone_size: once; cdr3_aa: CASSLASIWAEQYF; cdr3_nt: TGTGCCAGCAGCTTAGCGTCGATTTGGGCCGAGCAGTACTTC
j_call: TRBJ2-1; d_call: TRBD2; v_call: TRBV6-2/TRBV6-3; cdr3_length: 14; clone_size: .; cdr3_aa: CASSSRDYNNEQFF; cdr3_nt: TGTGCCAGCAGCTCCCGGGACTACAACAATGAGCAGTTCTTC
j_call: TRBJ1-5; d_call: .; v_call: TRBV19; cdr3_length: 12; clone_size: .; cdr3_aa: CASSKMVEPQHF; cdr3_nt: TGTGCCAGTAGTAAGATGGTAGAGCCCCAGCATTTT
j_call: TRBJ1-4; d_call: .; v_call: TRBV6-7; cdr3_length: 15; clone_size: .; cdr3_aa: CASSYGTENNEKLFF; cdr3_nt: TGTGCCAGCAGTTATGGCACGGAGAATAATGAAAAACTGTTTTTT
j_call: TRBJ2-7; d_call: TRBD2; v_call: TRBV4-3; cdr3_length: 17; clone_size: .; cdr3_aa: CASSHGLAGGRSYEQYF; cdr3_nt: TGCGCCAGCAGCCACGGGCTAGCGGGAGGACGCTCCTACGAGCAGTACTTC
j_call: TRBJ1-5; d_call: .; v_call: TRBV2; cdr3_length: 14; clone_size: few; cdr3_aa: CASRGASGNQPQHF; cdr3_nt: TGTGCCAGCAGGGGGGCGTCGGGTAATCAGCCCCAGCATTTT
j_call: TRBJ1-3; d_call: .; v_call: TRBV6-5; cdr3_length: 15; clone_size: .; cdr3_aa: CASSPSVFSGNTIYF; cdr3_nt: TGTGCCAGCAGCCCCAGCGTTTTCTCTGGAAACACCATATATTTT
j_call: TRBJ1-2; d_call: TRBD1; v_call: TRBV5-1; cdr3_length: 12; clone_size: .; cdr3_aa: CASSPQGAGYTF; cdr3_nt: TGCGCCAGCAGCCCACAGGGGGCTGGCTACACCTTC
j_call: TRBJ2-1; d_call: .; v_call: TRBV5-1; cdr3_length: 17; clone_size: .; cdr3_aa: CASSLAGWGDGNNEQFF; cdr3_nt: TGCGCCAGCAGCTTGGCCGGGTGGGGCGACGGTAACAATGAGCAGTTCTTC
j_call: TRBJ1-1; d_call: .; v_call: TRBV2; cdr3_length: 15; clone_size: .; cdr3_aa: CANKAGRALNTEAFF; cdr3_nt: TGTGCCAACAAAGCAGGGAGGGCACTGAACACTGAAGCTTTCTTT
j_call: TRBJ2-3; d_call: .; v_call: TRBV19; cdr3_length: 14; clone_size: .; cdr3_aa: CASSMGRRTDTQYF; cdr3_nt: TGTGCCAGTAGTATGGGGCGACGCACAGATACGCAGTATTTT
j_call: TRBJ2-7; d_call: .; v_call: TRBV3-1/TRBV3-2; cdr3_length: 14; clone_size: few; cdr3_aa: CASSQAAGSYEQYF; cdr3_nt: TGTGCCAGCAGCCAAGCGGCAGGGTCCTACGAGCAGTACTTC
j_call: TRBJ1-4; d_call: TRBD1; v_call: TRBV6-5; cdr3_length: 14; clone_size: .; cdr3_aa: CASSVGQGNEKLFF; cdr3_nt: TGTGCCAGCAGCGTGGGACAGGGAAATGAAAAACTGTTTTTT
j_call: TRBJ1-2; d_call: .; v_call: TRBV28; cdr3_length: 13; clone_size: .; cdr3_aa: CASSLTARYGYTF; cdr3_nt: TGTGCCAGCAGTTTAACAGCAAGGTACGGCTACACCTTC
j_call: TRBJ2-2; d_call: TRBD2; v_call: TRBV11-3; cdr3_length: 17; clone_size: .; cdr3_aa: CASSPFTGLAGTGELFF; cdr3_nt: TGTGCCAGCAGCCCTTTTACGGGACTAGCGGGCACCGGGGAGCTGTTTTTT
j_call: TRBJ2-7; d_call: .; v_call: TRBV6-1; cdr3_length: 17; clone_size: .; cdr3_aa: CASSEVSLSRGPYEQYF; cdr3_nt: TGTGCCAGCAGTGAAGTGTCCTTGTCCAGGGGACCCTACGAGCAGTACTTC
j_call: TRBJ2-7; d_call: TRBD1; v_call: TRBV5-1; cdr3_length: 14; clone_size: .; cdr3_aa: CASRQGPPSYEQYF; cdr3_nt: TGCGCCAGCAGACAGGGGCCCCCTTCTTACGAGCAGTACTTC